This TCR beta chain stems from a study of blood T cells in healthy people across ages. This CDR3 has 15 amino acids. V gave up 0 bases and J gave up 7 bases, with 10 bases separating them. Germline lookup yields CDR1 MNHEY and CDR2 SVGAGI. A second PCR, run for about 7 to 11 cycles, used a sample-barcoded 5' primer plus a J-beta primer mix. TCRdb re-analysed the 5' RACE reads in MiXCR, keeping a single row per CDR3 protein. The sample lists over 750,000 distinct CDR3 sequences; 25% were seen once. The same data also went into a second study, on T cells of mothers and their children.

The chain employs TRBV6-5 and TRBJ1-6; D is ambiguous. This clonotype originated in a boy aged 5-17 years in good health. The sample consisted of blood. The CDR3 DNA is TGTGCCAGCAGTTACTCCGGGGTGCACAATTCACCCCTCCACTTT. Residues: CASSYSGVHNSPLHF.